The 12 T cell receptor beta chains below were found in one sample sequenced in a study of blood T cell repertoires in COVID-19. Profiled with immunoSEQ multiplex PCR; TCRdb holds only in-frame clones, not every one. Of tens of thousands of clones detected, around three quarters appear once; the ten largest clones hold more than 6.5%. The material sequenced was peripheral blood. The source of these receptors is a man between 65 and 85 years old with acute or convalescent COVID-19.

The rearrangement links TRBV6-5 to TRBJ1-1; D remains ambiguous. V was trimmed by 7 bases and J by 2 bases, leaving 14 bases between them. The CDR3 is 14 amino acids. The germline gives CDR1 MNHEY, CDR2 SVGAGI. The CDR3 here is CASKTGVPNTEAFF. The CDR3 coding sequence is TGTGCCAGCAAAACCGGAGTTCCCAACACTGAAGCTTTCTTT.

This chain joins TRBV30 and TRBJ2-1, with a weak D call TRBD2 (7 bases). Germline V gives CDR1 GTSNPN, CDR2 SVGIG (reference sequence). The CDR3 covers 14 residues. V lost 4 bases to trimming and J lost 1 base, with 11 bases between them. CDR3 protein: CAWKRGGSYNEQFF. CDR3 DNA: TGTGCCTGGAAAAGGGGGGGGTCCTACAATGAGCAGTTCTTC.

In its sample, this clone was seen a few times. The V gene is TRBV9, the J gene TRBJ1-4; possibly TRBD1 for D (5 bases). This CDR3 contains 14 residues. Germline V gene lookup returns CDR1 SGDLS and CDR2 YYNGEE. V was cut by 2 bases and J by 6 bases, with 11 bases left in between. In nucleotides, the CDR3 is TGTGCCAGCAGCGTTCAGGGTGCGGATGAAAAACTGTTTTTT. Its protein is CASSVQGADEKLFF.

Details on this clone: Other DNA sequences in the sample encode the same CDR3. The chain recombines TRBV24-1 with TRBJ1-5; D gene uncertain. Germline V gene lookup returns CDR1 KGHDR and CDR2 SFDVKD. This CDR3 has 14 residues. V was clipped by 4 bases and J by 0 bases, with 6 bases between them. Here the CDR3 reads CATSDVYSNQPQHF. The CDR3 nucleotides are TGTGCCACCAGTGACGTATATAGCAATCAGCCCCAGCATTTT.

This clone has a handful of counts. The gene calls are TRBV5-1 and TRBJ1-1; 8 bases match TRBD1. The CDR3 sequence is 13 residues long. The V segment lost 4 bases and the J segment 7 bases; nucleotides outside the gene matches: 6. From germline, CDR1 is SGHRS and CDR2 YFSETQ. DNA of the CDR3: TGCGCCAGCAGCCGACAGGGGACGGATGAAGCTTTCTTT. Its translation is CASSRQGTDEAFF.

The chain recombines TRBV24-1 with TRBJ1-2; possibly TRBD1 for D (5 bases). Trimming stripped 5 bases from V and 2 bases from J, with 8 bases between. There are 13 residues in the CDR3. Germline CDR1 and CDR2: KGHDR and SFDVKD. This CDR3 is CATSGRQNYGYTF. The CDR3 DNA is TGTGCCACCAGTGGAAGACAGAACTATGGCTACACCTTC.

The V and J genes are TRBV5-1 and TRBJ1-1; 7 bases are shared with TRBD1. Trimming cost V 3 bases and J 1 base; bases outside gene matches: 3. Looked up from germline, CDR1 is SGHRS and CDR2 is YFSETQ. CDR3 length equals 14 residues. The CDR3 DNA sequence: TGCGCCAGCAGCTACAGGGGAAGGAACACTGAAGCTTTCTTT. Encoded protein: CASSYRGRNTEAFF.

This clone was detected a few times. This chain connects TRBV5-6 to TRBJ1-4; D unresolved. Germline V lookup: CDR1 SGHDT, CDR2 YYEEEE. This CDR3 region has 11 residues. Trimming shortened V by 5 bases and J by 4 bases, and 3 bases separated the two germline ends. The chain's CDR3 is CASSLNEKLFF. The CDR3 DNA reads TGTGCCAGCAGTCTTAATGAAAAACTGTTTTTT.

This clone was found once. J is TRBJ2-7 and V is TRBV9, with 15 bases lining up with TRBD2. The trim removed 3 bases at V and 7 bases at J, leaving 2 bases unmatched. CDR1 is SGDLS, CDR2 YYNGEE, per germline. The CDR3 runs 14 residues. The DNA for the CDR3 is TGTGCCAGCAGCGCGGGACTAGCGGGAGGAGAGCAGTACTTC. Translation gives CASSAGLAGGEQYF.

This chain uses TRBV6-5 with TRBJ1-5; D gene ambiguous. This CDR3 spans 15 amino acids. Germline assignment: CDR1 MNHEY and CDR2 SVGAGI. V dropped 0 bases and J dropped 7 bases, with 13 bases sitting between them. The CDR3 DNA sequence: TGTGCCAGCAGTTACTCGAAATCCAGCGGGCAGCCCCAGCATTTT. Translated, it gives CASSYSKSSGQPQHF.

The V gene is TRBV30, the J gene TRBJ1-5; 7 positions agree with TRBD1. Germline V CDR1 and CDR2: GTSNPN, SVGIG (reference sequence). The V gene end was trimmed by 3 bases and the J gene end by 1 base; junction bases not matched to a gene: 3. The CDR3 runs to 14 residues. CDR3 in DNA: TGTGCCTGGAGATCAGGGGGAAGCAATCAGCCCCAGCATTTT. Its protein product is CAWRSGGSNQPQHF.

The chain couples TRBV12-5 to TRBJ2-5; 9 nucleotides agree with TRBD2. CDR1 is LGHNT and CDR2 is FRNRAP in the germline V gene. Trimming took 1 base from V and 5 from J; bases not matched to a gene: 8. The CDR3 runs 16 residues. The CDR3 nucleotides are TGTGCTAGTGGTTTGGGTAGTAGCGGGAGTATGGAGACCCAGTACTTC. Its translation is CASGLGSSGSMETQYF. The full variable domain, with the rest looked up from reference TRBV12-5 and TRBJ2-5, is DARVTQTPRHKVTEMGQEVTMRCQPILGHNTVFWYRQTMMQGLELLAYFRNRAPLDDSGMPKDRFSAEMPDATLATLKIQPSEPRDSAVYFCASGLGSSGSMETQYFGPGTRLLVL.